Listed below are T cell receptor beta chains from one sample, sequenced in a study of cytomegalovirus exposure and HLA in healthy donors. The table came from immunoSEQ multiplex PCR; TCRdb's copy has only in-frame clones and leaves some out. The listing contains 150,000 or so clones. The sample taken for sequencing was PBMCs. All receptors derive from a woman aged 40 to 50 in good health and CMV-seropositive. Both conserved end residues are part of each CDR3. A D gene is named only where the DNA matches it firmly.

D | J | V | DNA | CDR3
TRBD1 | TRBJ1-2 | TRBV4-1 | TGCGCCAGCAGCCAAGGACAGGGGCAGCACTATGGCTACACCTTC | CASSQGQGQHYGYTF
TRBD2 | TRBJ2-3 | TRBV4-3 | TGCGCCAGCAGCCAAGAGGGACCTTGGCTAGCGGGAGGGACTAGCACAGATACGCAGTATTTT | CASSQEGPWLAGGTSTDTQYF
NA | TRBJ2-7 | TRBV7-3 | TGTGCCAGCAGCTTAATTAGCCCGGACAGCCCGATCTACGAGCAGTACTTC | CASSLISPDSPIYEQYF
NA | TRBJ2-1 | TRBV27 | TGTGCCAGCAGCCGGGGACTGGGAGAGCAGTTCTTC | CASSRGLGEQFF
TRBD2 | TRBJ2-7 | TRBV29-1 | TGCAGCGTAGCCGGATCGACTAGCGGAACCTACGAGCAGTACTTC | CSVAGSTSGTYEQYF
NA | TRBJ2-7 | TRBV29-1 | TGCAGCGCCGGCGGACTGACAAGATACGAGCAGTACTTC | CSAGGLTRYEQYF
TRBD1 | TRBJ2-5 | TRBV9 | TGTGCCAGCAGCCCAGGACAGGGACAAGAGACCCAGTACTTC | CASSPGQGQETQYF
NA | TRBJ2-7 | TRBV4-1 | TGCGCCAGCAGCCAAGCGGGCGGGAAAAGGTACGAGCAGTACTTC | CASSQAGGKRYEQYF
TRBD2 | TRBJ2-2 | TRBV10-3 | TGTGCCATCAGTGGGACTAGTAATCCCGGCGGGGAGCTGTTTTTT | CAISGTSNPGGELFF
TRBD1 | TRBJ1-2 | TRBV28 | TGTGCCAGCGGCCCAGGACAGGTCTATGGCTACACCTTC | CASGPGQVYGYTF
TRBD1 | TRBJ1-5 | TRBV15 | TGTGCCACCAGCACCCGGGAGGGGGCGCTTGGTCAGCCCCAGCATTTT | CATSTREGALGQPQHF
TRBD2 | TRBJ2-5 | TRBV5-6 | TGTGCCAGCAGCTTACTATCCCCGGGACTAGCGGGAGAGACCCAGTACTTC | CASSLLSPGLAGETQYF
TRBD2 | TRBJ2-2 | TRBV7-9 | TGTGCCAGCAGCCCGGGGACTAGCGGTAGGAACACCGGGGAGCTGTTTTTT | CASSPGTSGRNTGELFF
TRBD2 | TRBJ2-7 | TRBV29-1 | TGCAGCGTTTGGGTGACTAGCGGGGCCTCCTACGAGCAGTACTTC | CSVWVTSGASYEQYF
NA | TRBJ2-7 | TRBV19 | TGTGCCAGTAGAAGCGGCCACGAGCAGTACTTC | CASRSGHEQYF
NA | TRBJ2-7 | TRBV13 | TGTGCCAGCAGCTTACGCGGGTTAAGCTCCTACGAGCAGTACTTC | CASSLRGLSSYEQYF
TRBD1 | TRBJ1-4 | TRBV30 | TGTGCCCGGGGACAGGGGGCAAGAAGAACTAATGAAAAACTGTTTTTT | CARGQGARRTNEKLFF
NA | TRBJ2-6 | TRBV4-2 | TGTGCCAGCAGCCCTTGGGCAGTCTCTGGGGCCAACGTCCTGACTTTC | CASSPWAVSGANVLTF
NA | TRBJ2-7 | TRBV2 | TGTGCCAGCAGTGTAAGCGGGTCTTACGAGCAGTACTTC | CASSVSGSYEQYF
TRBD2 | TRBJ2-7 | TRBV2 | TGTGCCAGCAGTGGCACGGGGGGCGAGCAGTACTTC | CASSGTGGEQYF
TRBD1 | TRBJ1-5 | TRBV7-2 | TGTGCCAGCAGCTTAGATGCCAGGGGGCTCCATCAGCCCCAGCATTTT | CASSLDARGLHQPQHF
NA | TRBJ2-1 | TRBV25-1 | TGTGCCACCAAGCGGGCCACTTACAATGAGCAGTTCTTC | CATKRATYNEQFF
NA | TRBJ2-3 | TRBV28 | TGTGCCAGCAGTATAGACCAGGCCCTGGGTATTTCGTATTTT | CASSIDQALGISYF
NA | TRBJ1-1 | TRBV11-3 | TGTGCCAGCAGCTTACGGTCAGAGGACACTGAAGCTTTCTTT | CASSLRSEDTEAFF
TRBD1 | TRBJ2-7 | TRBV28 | TGTGCCAGCAGGTTTGGGGACAGGCCCTACGAGCAGTACTTC | CASRFGDRPYEQYF
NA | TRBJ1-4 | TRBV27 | TGTGCCAGCAGTTCAGCGTTTGACGGGGTAAATGAAAAACTGTTTTTT | CASSSAFDGVNEKLFF
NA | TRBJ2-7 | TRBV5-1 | TGCGCCAGCAGCTCAGACAGAGCCTACGAGCAGTACTTC | CASSSDRAYEQYF
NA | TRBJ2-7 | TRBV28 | TGTGCCAGCATTGGCTTCGACGAGCAGTACTTC | CASIGFDEQYF
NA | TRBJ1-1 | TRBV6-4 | TGTGCCAGCAGCGCCGGGAGCGGCACTGAAGCTTTCTTT | CASSAGSGTEAFF
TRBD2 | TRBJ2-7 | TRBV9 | TGTGCCAGCAGTAGCGGGAGGGCTTACGAGCAGTACTTC | CASSSGRAYEQYF
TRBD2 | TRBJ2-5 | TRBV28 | TGTGCCAGCAGTTTAGGGGCGGGAGGGCATGAGACCCAGTACTTC | CASSLGAGGHETQYF
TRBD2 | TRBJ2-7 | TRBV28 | TGTGCCATTTGGGGGGGGTACGAGCAGTACTTC | CAIWGGYEQYF
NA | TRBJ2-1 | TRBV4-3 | TGCGCCAGCAGCCAAACAGGGCCCTACAATGAGCAGTTCTTC | CASSQTGPYNEQFF
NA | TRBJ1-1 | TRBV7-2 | TGTGCCAGCAGATTACAACGGGGGGGCACTGAAGCTTTCTTT | CASRLQRGGTEAFF
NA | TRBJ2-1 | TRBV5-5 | TGTGCCAGCAGCTTCGAGGTAGGGGGTAATTGGTACAATGAGCAGTTCTTC | CASSFEVGGNWYNEQFF
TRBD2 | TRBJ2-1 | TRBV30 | TGTGCCTCCTCGGGACTAGAAAGCGTCAATGAGCAGTTCTTC | CASSGLESVNEQFF
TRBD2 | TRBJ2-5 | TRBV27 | TGTGCCAGCAGTTTTGGCGGGACTATGGGTGAGACCCAGTACTTC | CASSFGGTMGETQYF
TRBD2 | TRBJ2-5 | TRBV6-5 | TGTGCCAGCAGCCGCTCTGGGGGGGGAGAGACCCAGTACTTC | CASSRSGGGETQYF
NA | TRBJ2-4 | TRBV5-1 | TGCGCCAGCAGCTTGACGGTCGTCTCCCTAGCCAAAAACATTCAGTACTTC | CASSLTVVSLAKNIQYF
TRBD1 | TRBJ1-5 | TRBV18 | TGTGCCAGCTCACTGGAGACAGGGGCGCTAAATCAGCCCCAGCATTTT | CASSLETGALNQPQHF
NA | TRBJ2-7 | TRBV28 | TGTGCCAGCAGTTCCGACGGACTTCCCTACGAGCAGTACTTC | CASSSDGLPYEQYF
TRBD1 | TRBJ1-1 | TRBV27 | TGTGCCAGCAGTCTGGACAGGGGGCGCACTGAAGCTTTCTTT | CASSLDRGRTEAFF
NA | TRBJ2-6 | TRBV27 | TGTGCCAGCAGTCCATCTGGGGCCAACGTCCTGACTTTC | CASSPSGANVLTF